What follows are 20 T cell receptor beta chains derived from one specimen sequenced in a study of blood T cells in healthy people across ages. Combining a sample-barcoded 5' primer with a J-beta primer mix, a second PCR ran for about 6 to 11 cycles. TCRdb independently ran MiXCR on the 5' RACE reads; one entry per CDR3 protein. The sample includes approximately 1,700,000 distinct CDR3 sequences, approximately 39% of them seen just once. Sequenced input: blood. These receptors came from a human donor in good health.

The J gene is TRBJ2-4, the V gene TRBV7-9; 8 nucleotides agree with TRBD2. The DNA end is a closer match to TRBJ2-7, so the J assignment may be wrong. The V gene's germline CDR1 is SEHNR and CDR2 FQNEAQ (reference sequence). The CDR3 has 16 amino acids. The CDR3 is CASSSTAGGFSYEQYF. The CDR3 DNA reads as TGTGCCAGCAGCTCTACGGCGGGGGGCTTCTCCTACGAGCAGTACTTC.

J is TRBJ2-5 and V is TRBV20-1; 7 nucleotides align to TRBD2. The end of the DNA aligns better with TRBJ2-7, so the J call may be wrong. Germline-derived CDR1 and CDR2 are DFQATT and SNEGSKA (reference sequence). This CDR3 is 16 amino acids long. Here the CDR3 reads CSATVLKAGSTYEQYF. In DNA, the CDR3 is TGCAGTGCTACCGTTTTAAAAGCGGGGAGCACATACGAGCAGTACTTC.

This clonotype showed up just a few times. The chain joins TRBV20-1 to TRBJ2-7; weak D call: TRBD1 (6 bases). The V end was cut by 5 bases, the J end by 2 bases, with 13 bases between. Germline V gene sequence: CDR1 DFQATT, CDR2 SNEGSKA (reference sequence). The CDR3 runs to 13 residues. CDR3 sequence reads: CSAYRQETYEQYF. CDR3 DNA: TGCAGTGCTTATCGACAGGAAACCTACGAGCAGTACTTC.

This clonotype was detected only once. The chain is built from TRBV3-1 and TRBJ2-7; D possibly corresponds to TRBD1 (7 bases). Germline CDR1 LGHDT, CDR2 YNNKEL (reference sequence). V was cut by 7 bases and J by 7 bases, with 23 bases left in between. CDR3 size: 15 residues. The CDR3 protein is CASTLRQGGVGEQYF. The CDR3, as DNA: TGTGCCAGCACCTTGAGGCAGGGGGGCGTCGGGGAGCAGTACTTC.

The chain carries TRBV5-1 and TRBJ2-4, with TRBD2 matching 7 bases. Matching the DNA end better, TRBJ2-7 makes the J call doubtful. The CDR3 covers 15 residues. In germline, CDR1 is SGHRS, CDR2 YFSETQ. The CDR3 DNA follows: TGCGCCAGCAGCACCGGGACTGGCGGGGGTTACGAGCAGTACTTC. Its translation is CASSTGTGGGYEQYF.

This clonotype occurred a few times. V usage is TRBV11-3 and J usage is TRBJ2-5, with no clear D. This CDR3 region has 15 residues. The V gene's germline CDR1 is SGHNT and CDR2 YENEEA. Trimming pared 5 bases from V and 1 base from J, leaving 14 bases between. The CDR3 loop is CASSPFETSQETQYF. The CDR3 coding sequence is TGTGCCAGCAGCCCCTTTGAAACAAGCCAAGAGACCCAGTACTTC. The full variable domain, rest sourced from reference TRBV11-3 and TRBJ2-5, is EAGVVQSPRYKIIEKKQPVAFWCNPISGHNTLYWYLQNLGQGPELLIRYENEEAVDDSQLPKDRFSAERLKGVDSTLKIQPAELGDSAVYLCASSPFETSQETQYFGPGTRLLVL.

Here the CDR3 DNA reads TGCGCCAGCAGCCTCCTGGGGGCAGTAAACACAGATACGCAGTATTTT. This encodes CASSLLGAVNTDTQYF. The chain has TRBV4-3 and TRBJ2-3; D may be TRBD1 (6 bases). The CDR3 has 16 amino acids. Germline CDR1 LGHNA, CDR2 YSLEER. Trimming took off 4 bases at V and 2 bases at J, with 16 bases between the two ends.

V and J are TRBV20-1 and TRBJ1-4, with TRBD1 as a possible D gene (5 bases). The CDR3 runs 11 residues. Trimming stripped 6 bases from V and 8 bases from J, with 10 bases between. Germline CDR1 is DFQATT and CDR2 is SNEGSKA (reference sequence). The CDR3 nucleotides read TGCAGTGCAGCAGGGAGGGAAAAACTGTTTTTT. Translating gives CSAAGREKLFF.

V is TRBV5-1 and J is TRBJ1-1; D possibly corresponds to TRBD1 (5 bases). This CDR3 has 15 amino acids. Germline CDR1 reads SGHRS; CDR2 reads YFSETQ. V lost 0 bases and J 2 bases, leaving 11 bases between the germline ends. This CDR3 is CASSLAFGGNTEAFF. The CDR3 nucleotides read TGCGCCAGCAGCTTGGCCTTTGGGGGAAACACTGAAGCTTTCTTT.

This sequence joins TRBV29-1 and TRBJ2-1; 7 nucleotides match TRBD1. The V gene's germline CDR1 is SQVTM and CDR2 ANQGSEA. With 2 bases clipped from V and 0 bases from J, the junction kept 10 bases outside the gene matches. The CDR3 runs 17 residues. The CDR3 coding sequence is TGCAGCGTTGAACCGAGACAAGGGGGCCGCTCCTACAATGAGCAGTTCTTC. Translating gives CSVEPRQGGRSYNEQFF.

J is TRBJ2-1 and V is TRBV5-1; 9 nucleotides line up with TRBD1. The germline CDR1 and CDR2 sequences are SGHRS and YFSETQ. The CDR3 is made up of 14 amino acids. J was trimmed by 7 bases and V by 4 bases; bases with no gene match: 6. CDR3 in DNA: TGCGCCAGCAGCGCCGACAGGGGGGAAAATGAGCAGTTCTTC. Translating it yields CASSADRGENEQFF.

The table lists this clonotype with a few counts. The V call is TRBV4-3, the J call TRBJ2-6; tentative D call: TRBD2 (5 bases). This CDR3 contains 17 residues. CDR1 is LGHNA, CDR2 YSLEER, per germline. The V end lost 2 bases, the J end lost 2 bases, and 13 bases lay between the germline ends. Here the CDR3 reads CASSQYEIGAGANVLTF. In DNA, the CDR3 is TGCGCCAGCAGCCAATATGAGATCGGGGCTGGGGCCAACGTCCTGACTTTC.

The gene calls are TRBV7-8 and TRBJ1-2; D uncertain. The CDR3 is 13 residues long. The germline gives CDR1 SGHVS, CDR2 FQNEAQ. Trimming pared 2 bases from V and 6 bases from J, leaving 10 bases between. CDR3 sequence (DNA): TGTGCCAGCAGCTTAAACAGCCGAAATGGCTACACCTTC. It is translated as CASSLNSRNGYTF.

This clonotype was observed once. J is TRBJ2-1 and V is TRBV20-1, with unresolved D. The CDR3 is made up of 12 amino acids. Germline lookup yields CDR1 DFQATT and CDR2 SNEGSKA (reference sequence). V lost 6 bases and J lost 7, with 13 bases in between. CDR3 nucleotide sequence: TGCAGTGCGTCAGTGGAAACAAATGAGCAGTTCTTC. Its translation is CSASVETNEQFF.

The chain is built from TRBV4-3 and TRBJ1-6, with unresolved D. Germline V gene sequence: CDR1 LGHNA, CDR2 YSLEER. This CDR3 region has 14 residues. Trimming stripped 0 bases from V and 6 bases from J, with 6 bases between. The DNA for the CDR3 is TGCGCCAGCAGCCAAGATAAGATTAATTCACCCCTCCACTTT. It yields the protein CASSQDKINSPLHF.

The genes are TRBV18 and TRBJ1-5; weak D call: TRBD1 (6 bases). The CDR3 totals 15 residues. V lost 2 bases and J lost 6, with 14 bases in between. Germline CDR1 KGHSH, CDR2 LQKENI. CDR3 sequence: CASSPRRTESQPQHF. In nucleotides, the CDR3 is TGTGCCAGCTCACCAAGGAGGACAGAAAGTCAGCCCCAGCATTTT.

The chain uses TRBV10-3 and TRBJ2-1; TRBD2 matches 16 bases. The CDR3 totals 17 residues. Germline V gives CDR1 ENHRY, CDR2 SYGVKD. J was trimmed by 15 bases and V by 2 bases; bases with no gene match: 13. The DNA of the CDR3 is TGTGCCATCAGTGAGAGCGGGACTAGCGGGGGGGCCTGGTCTCGGTTCTTC. It codes for CAISESGTSGGAWSRFF.

This chain uses TRBV7-2 with TRBJ2-1, with D perhaps matching TRBD2 (5 bases). CDR1 SGHTA and CDR2 FQGNSA come from the germline V gene. The CDR3 sequence is 14 residues long. V gave up 6 bases and J gave up 4 bases, with 13 bases separating them. CDR3 sequence: CASRNREPYNEQFF. The DNA for the CDR3 is TGTGCCAGCAGAAACCGGGAACCATACAATGAGCAGTTCTTC.

Only a few counts were recorded for this clonotype. The rearrangement joins TRBV29-1 to TRBJ1-4; no firm D call. Germline loops: CDR1 SQVTM, CDR2 ANQGSEA. This CDR3 region has 12 residues. Trimming stripped 6 bases from V and 4 bases from J, with 9 bases between. Written as DNA, the CDR3 is TGCAGCGTCCGACATCGTAATGAAAAACTGTTTTTT. The encoded protein is CSVRHRNEKLFF.

DNA for the CDR3: TGTGCCAGCAGCCTCCGAGGCGGGGGGTCGGGGAAGACCCAGTACTTC. It is translated as CASSLRGGGSGKTQYF. V usage is TRBV12-3 or TRBV12-4 and J usage is TRBJ2-5; TRBD2 aligns across 8 bases. The CDR3 runs 16 residues. The V segment lost 6 bases and the J segment 6 bases; nucleotides outside the gene matches: 15.